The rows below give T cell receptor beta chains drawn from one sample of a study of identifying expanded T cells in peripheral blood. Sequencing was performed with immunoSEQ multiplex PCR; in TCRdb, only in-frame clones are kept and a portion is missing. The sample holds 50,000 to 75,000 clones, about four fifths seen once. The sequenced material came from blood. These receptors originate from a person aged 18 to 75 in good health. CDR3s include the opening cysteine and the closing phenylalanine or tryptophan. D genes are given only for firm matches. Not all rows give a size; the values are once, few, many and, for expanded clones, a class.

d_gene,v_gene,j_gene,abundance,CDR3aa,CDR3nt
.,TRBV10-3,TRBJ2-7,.,CAISSGHPTYEQYF,TGTGCCATCAGCTCAGGCCATCCCACCTACGAGCAGTACTTC
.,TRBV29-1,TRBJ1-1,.,CSVEGGGMAEAFF,TGCAGCGTTGAAGGGGGGGGGATGGCTGAAGCTTTCTTT
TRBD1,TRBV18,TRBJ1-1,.,CASSSDGTGATEAFF,TGTGCCAGCTCATCGGATGGGACAGGGGCCACTGAAGCTTTCTTT
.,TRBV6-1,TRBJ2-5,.,CASSEAWGWETQYF,TGTGCCAGCAGTGAAGCATGGGGTTGGGAGACCCAGTACTTC
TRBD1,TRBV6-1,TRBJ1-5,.,CASKMTGINQPQHF,TGTGCCAGCAAGATGACAGGGATCAATCAGCCCCAGCATTTT
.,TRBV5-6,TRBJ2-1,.,CASSLIVRPGYNEQFF,TGTGCCAGCAGCCTGATCGTCCGACCAGGCTACAATGAGCAGTTCTTC
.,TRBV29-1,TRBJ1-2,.,CSVGTNRVNYGYTF,TGCAGCGTGGGGACCAACAGGGTCAACTATGGCTACACCTTC
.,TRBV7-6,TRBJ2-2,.,CASSPTGELFF,TGTGCCAGCAGCCCGACCGGGGAGCTGTTTTTT
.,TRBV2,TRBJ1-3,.,CASSVGGTSGNTIYF,TGTGCCAGCAGTGTCGGAGGGACCTCTGGAAACACCATATATTTT
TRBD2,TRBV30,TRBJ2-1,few,CAWSGTASGTLYNEQFF,TGTGCCTGGAGTGGGACGGCTAGCGGGACTCTCTACAATGAGCAGTTCTTC
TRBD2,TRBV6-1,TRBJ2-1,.,CASSEYIAGSYNEQFF,TGTGCCAGCAGTGAATATATAGCGGGCTCCTACAATGAGCAGTTCTTC
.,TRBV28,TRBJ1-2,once,CASTAKAYGYTF,TGTGCCAGCACTGCTAAGGCCTATGGCTACACCTTC
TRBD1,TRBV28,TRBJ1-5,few,CASSFAGGKNQPQHF,TGTGCCAGCAGTTTCGCAGGGGGCAAGAATCAGCCCCAGCATTTT
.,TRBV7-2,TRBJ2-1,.,CASSLVLGSKNEQFF,TGTGCCAGCAGCTTAGTCCTAGGATCGAAAAATGAGCAGTTCTTC
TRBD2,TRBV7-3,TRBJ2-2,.,CASSSGRAGELFF,TGTGCCAGCAGCTCGGGGAGGGCCGGGGAGCTGTTTTTT
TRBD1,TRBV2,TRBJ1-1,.,CASSFRQGAGTEAFF,TGTGCCAGCAGTTTTCGACAGGGCGCAGGAACTGAAGCTTTCTTT
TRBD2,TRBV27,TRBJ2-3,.,CASSARLAGGTDTQYF,TGTGCCAGCAGCGCTAGACTAGCGGGAGGCACAGATACGCAGTATTTT
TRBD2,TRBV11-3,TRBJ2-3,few,CASSSGTSGSRTDTQYF,TGTGCCAGCAGCTCGGGGACTAGCGGGAGTAGGACAGATACGCAGTATTTT
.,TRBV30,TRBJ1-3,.,CAWNVFSGNTIYF,TGTGCCTGGAATGTGTTCTCTGGAAACACCATATATTTT
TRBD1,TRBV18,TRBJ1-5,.,CASSPGQGNQPQHF,TGTGCCAGCTCACCAGGACAGGGCAATCAGCCCCAGCATTTT
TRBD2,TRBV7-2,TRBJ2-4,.,CASSPGLAGGRAAKNIQYF,TGTGCCAGCAGCCCGGGACTAGCGGGGGGGCGAGCAGCCAAAAACATTCAGTACTTC
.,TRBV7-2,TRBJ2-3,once,CASSTQGADTQYF,TGTGCCAGCAGCACACAGGGCGCAGATACGCAGTATTTT
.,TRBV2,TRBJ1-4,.,CASSYGRTTNEKLFF,TGTGCCAGCAGTTACGGAAGGACAACTAATGAAAAACTGTTTTTT
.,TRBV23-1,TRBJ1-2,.,CASSPRGNYGYTF,TGCGCCAGCAGTCCTCGGGGAAACTATGGCTACACCTTC
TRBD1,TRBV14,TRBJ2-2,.,CASSHLGGQGHTGELFF,TGTGCCAGCAGCCACCTGGGGGGACAGGGACACACCGGGGAGCTGTTTTTT
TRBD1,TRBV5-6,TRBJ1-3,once,CASTKDRGNTIYF,TGTGCCAGCACCAAGGACAGGGGAAACACCATATATTTT
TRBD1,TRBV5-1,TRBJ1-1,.,CASTLGTGHTEAFF,TGCGCCAGCACCCTAGGGACAGGGCACACTGAAGCTTTCTTT
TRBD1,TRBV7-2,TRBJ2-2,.,CASSPGTGASRELFF,TGTGCCAGCAGCCCCGGGACAGGGGCTTCCAGAGAGCTGTTTTTT